Sequencing of this T cell receptor beta chain was carried out in a study of blood T cell repertoires in COVID-19. In the study overall: Sources were T cells, B-cell-depleted T cells, or PBMCs; the material itself was cDNA or gDNA.

CDR1 KGHSH and CDR2 LQKENI come from the germline V gene. The V and J ends lost 3 bases and 2 bases respectively, with 13 bases between them. The CDR3 runs to 15 residues. Assay: immunoSEQ multiplex PCR; the TCRdb copy retains only in-frame clones and omits some. The data contain over 11,000 clones, 90% of them seen just once; the ten biggest clones take up over 7.5%. Sequencing was carried out using peripheral blood. The genes are TRBV18 and TRBJ2-5; maybe TRBD1 (5 bases). The sequence came from a human donor in a cohort sampled during active COVID-19. CDR3 protein: CASSPQGTKQETQYF. DNA of the CDR3: TGTGCCAGCTCACCCCAGGGTACTAAACAAGAGACCCAGTACTTC.